The following is a T cell receptor (beta chain) sequence with its context. The antigen remains unidentified. TCRdb recomputed calls from the 5' RACE reads with MiXCR, one row per CDR3 protein. The sample contains roughly 370,000 distinct CDR3 sequences, roughly 15% of which appear only once. This sample is drawn from a study of T-cell memory formation after mild COVID-19. Germline CDR1 and CDR2: SQVTM and ANQGSEA. This CDR3 region has 13 residues. Trimming removed 8 bases at V and 7 bases at J, with 19 bases between. General study results and limits: Memory cells collected pre-infection included some clones that later responded, suggesting cross-reactive memory joined.

The sequenced material came from PBMCs or a T cell subset sorted from them (not recorded which). The receptor comes from a man aged 18-30 years who had mild COVID-19 (a few samples of this study predate the infection). Cell type and time point are not known. The V call is TRBV29-1, the J call TRBJ2-3; D might be TRBD2 (7 bases). The CDR3 nucleotides are TGCAGCTTCTCTTGGGGGGGGGCTAATACGCAGTATTTT. Its translation is CSFSWGGANTQYF.